This T cell receptor beta chain was sequenced in a study of T cell responses to AZD1222 COVID-19 vaccine listed by TCRdb under 2021. Regarding the research as a whole: AZD1222 recipients whose second dose came at about 4 weeks and those whose second dose came at about 12 weeks were combined into one group, since spike-specific TCR depth and breadth did not differ between the two schedules. A total of 233 trial participants underwent TCR sequencing, of whom roughly 210 had received two doses of AZD1222 and 26 had received two doses of the MenACWY control vaccine. Trial participants were enrolled by age into 18-55, 56-69 and 70-plus year subgroups, with roughly 150, 30 and 60 TCR-sequenced participants respectively. On the study overall, not on this receptor specifically: Because no day 14 peak-response samples were available, repertoires were characterized only after the peak T cell response. Most participants were white British and females outnumbered males, and the authors suggested that clonal diversity may have been underestimated. Nearly half of unique spike-specific TCRs reportedly recognized epitopes outside regions mutated in the B.1.351 and B.1.1.7 variants. Conclusions about previously exposed vaccinees are limited, since just a handful of AZD1222 recipients were seropositive for SARS-CoV-2 at baseline. In the small 56-69-year group, the increase in depth fell short of significance, most likely because of low power. CD4 TCRs associated with the vaccine covered the entire spike protein, and the dominant responses were in regions 160-218 and 743-854. A significant rise in spike-specific TCR breadth and depth was observed after two AZD1222 doses relative to day 0 and relative to MenACWY recipients.

The CDR3 regions of human TCRbeta chains were subjected to immunosequencing. As for how the authors treated the data: Repertoire TCRs were checked for matches against a reference library of SARS-CoV-2-specific TCRs that had been generated using the MIRA antigen-specificity platform. Breadth was defined as the fraction of unique TCRs that were SARS-CoV-2-associated, and depth was defined as the fraction of total T cells that were SARS-CoV-2-associated. Each spike-specific TCR was assigned to its reactive spike region and to a CD4 or CD8 class using the MIRA data. Log10-transformed breadth and depth values were compared by one-way ANOVA with Sidak's multiple comparisons tests. TCRdb retrieved this table from immuneACCESS and kept in-frame rearrangements only. Not all clones are present; in checked studies, unresolved V genes account for under half, and no reason is known for the remainder. The DNA was the basis for D and trimming; V, J and clone size are from that table. The sample table holds some 94,000 clones, of which 90% to 95% were seen once. The ten largest clones represent roughly an eighth of the sample.

Sample time point, as interpreted from the label and publication: baseline before first vaccination. Samples from vaccinated people were obtained from the UK trials COV001 and COV002, which included a single-blind randomized controlled phase 2/3 trial of AZD1222 (ChAdOx1 nCoV-19) in healthy adults. For TCRbeta chain sequencing, PBMC samples were collected from trial participants at day 0 and at day 28 after the second dose. For this clone: Its antigen remains undetermined. Per-base qualities were not stored, and no clone one base away is much larger.

Source: peripheral blood, taken on day 0 of AZD1222 vaccination. The clonotype originates from an adult in good health.

CDR3 sequence: CASSSSTSTYEQYF. The sequenced DNA is TGTGCCAGCAGCTCTAGCACCAGCACCTACGAGCAGTACTTC. The chain employs TRBV7-2 and TRBJ2-7; tentative D gene TRBD2, with 5 bases matching. Including cysteine and phenylalanine, the CDR3 has 14 amino acids. The read is trimmed to its CDR3 DNA, 42 bases read in frame from base 1. V gives up 4 bases and J gives up 2 bases, and the segment between their germline ends measures 12 bases. Via the germline V gene, CDR1 is SGHTA and CDR2 FQGNSA.